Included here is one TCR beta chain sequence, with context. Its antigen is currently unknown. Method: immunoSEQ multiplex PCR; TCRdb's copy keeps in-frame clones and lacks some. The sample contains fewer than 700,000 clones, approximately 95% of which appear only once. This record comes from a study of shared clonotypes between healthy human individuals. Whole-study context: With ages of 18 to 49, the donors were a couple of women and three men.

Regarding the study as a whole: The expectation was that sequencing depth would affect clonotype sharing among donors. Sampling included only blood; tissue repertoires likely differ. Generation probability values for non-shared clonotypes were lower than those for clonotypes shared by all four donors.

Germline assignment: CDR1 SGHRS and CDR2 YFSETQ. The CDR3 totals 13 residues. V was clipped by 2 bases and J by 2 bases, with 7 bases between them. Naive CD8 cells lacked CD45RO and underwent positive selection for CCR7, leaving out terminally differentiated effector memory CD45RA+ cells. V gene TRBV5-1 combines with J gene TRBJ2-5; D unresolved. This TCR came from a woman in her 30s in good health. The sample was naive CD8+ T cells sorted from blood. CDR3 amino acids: CASSFAGQETQYF. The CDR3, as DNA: TGCGCCAGCAGCTTCGCAGGTCAAGAGACCCAGTACTTC.